This TCR beta chain originates from a study of regulatory T cells in long-lasting Graves disease. At the level of the study: New Graves' disease cases had less than 3 months of antithyroid drugs.

Time point of the sample: newly diagnosed GD, antithyroid drugs for less than 3 months. RNA extracted from PBMCs served as the sequencing template. This clonotype was counted at least ten times. Building the TCR beta libraries relied on iRepertoire HTBI primers, and CDR3 regions underwent Arm-PCR. TCRdb reprocessed the multiplex PCR reads via MiXCR and lists one record per CDR3 protein. The sample has a few hundred thousand distinct CDR3 sequences; roughly 16% are singletons. Looked up from germline, CDR1 is SGHVS and CDR2 is FQNEAQ. The CDR3 has 13 amino acids. V lost 2 bases to trimming and J lost 5 bases; unmatched junction nucleotides: 2. The same sample was also studied in work on T cells in Graves' hyperthyroidism and ophthalmopathy.

The chain is built from TRBV7-8 and TRBJ2-7, with TRBD1 identical over 8 bases. The receptor was isolated from a young woman with Graves disease. Sample: peripheral blood mononuclear cells (PBMCs), taken at new diagnosis, from a patient treated with antithyroid drugs. The CDR3 coding sequence is TGTGCCAGCAGCTTACAGGGGGCGGACGAGCAGTACTTC. It encodes CASSLQGADEQYF.